This entry features one TCR beta chain sequence. Antigen unknown. The sample is drawn from a study of T-cell memory formation after mild COVID-19. Whole-study findings and limits: CD8+ contracting clones occupied EMRA, while CD4+ ones occupied mainly CM and EM.

TCRdb recomputed calls from the 5' RACE reads with MiXCR, one row per CDR3 protein. The sample lists under 250,000 distinct CDR3 sequences; over 9.5% were seen once. The CDR3 has 15 residues. Deletions cut 7 bases from V and 2 bases from J, with 16 bases between. The clonotype was recovered from a man younger than 30 who had mild COVID-19 (a few samples of this study predate the infection). Cell type and time point are not known. The specimen was PBMCs or a T cell subset sorted from them (not recorded which). The chain employs TRBV12-3 or TRBV12-4 and TRBJ2-3; D may match TRBD1 or TRBD2 (6 bases each). The CDR3 DNA follows: TGTGCCAGCACTCCTCCGGGGGCGGACACAGATACGCAGTATTTT. It codes for CASTPPGADTDTQYF.